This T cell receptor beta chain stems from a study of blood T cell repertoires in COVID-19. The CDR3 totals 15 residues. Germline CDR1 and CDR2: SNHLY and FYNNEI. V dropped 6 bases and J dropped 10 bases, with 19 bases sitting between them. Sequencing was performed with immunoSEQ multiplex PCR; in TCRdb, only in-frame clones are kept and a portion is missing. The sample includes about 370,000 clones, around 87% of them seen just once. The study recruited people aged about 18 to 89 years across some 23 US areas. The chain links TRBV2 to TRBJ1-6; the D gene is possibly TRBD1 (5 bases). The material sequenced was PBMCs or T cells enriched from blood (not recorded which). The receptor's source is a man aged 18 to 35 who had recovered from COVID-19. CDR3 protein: CASRITGPLGSPLHF. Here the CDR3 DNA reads TGTGCCAGCAGAATTACAGGACCCCTTGGCTCACCCCTCCACTTT.